These 10 T cell receptor beta chains came from one sample sequenced in a study of T cell repertoires in ileal Crohn's disease. Here immunoSEQ multiplex PCR was the method, and the copy in TCRdb shows in-frame clones only, minus some. The table lists 10,000 or so clones, 65% to 80% of them singletons. As to time point: neoterminal ileum biopsy at postoperative endoscopy, about 6 months after surgery. Sequences were obtained from ileal tissue. These receptors were collected from an adult with Crohn's disease.

V gene TRBV7-8 combines with J gene TRBJ2-5; TRBD2 agrees at 12 bases. V was clipped by 1 base and J by 5 bases; unmatched bases: 2. CDR1 is SGHVS, CDR2 FQNEAQ, per germline. CDR3 length: 15 amino acids. CDR3 bases: TGTGCCAGCAGCTTAGGACTAGCGGGGGTCGAGACCCAGTACTTC. It translates to CASSLGLAGVETQYF.

The gene calls are TRBV5-6 and TRBJ1-2, with 10 nucleotides matching TRBD1. V gave up 4 bases and J gave up 6 bases; unmatched junction bases: 6. The CDR3 runs 14 residues. CDR1 and CDR2 from the germline V gene are SGHDT and YYEEEE. The CDR3 nucleotides are TGTGCCAGCAGCCGCGCCGGACAGGGGGATGGCTACACCTTC. Translated: CASSRAGQGDGYTF.

The J gene is TRBJ1-1, the V gene TRBV29-1; D is possibly TRBD1 (6 bases). Trimming took 5 bases from V and 4 from J, leaving 14 bases between them. Germline V CDR1 and CDR2: SQVTM, ANQGSEA. The CDR3 has 13 amino acids. CDR3 coding DNA: TGCAGCGTTTGTCAGGGAGGGGGCACTGAAGCTTTCTTT. It codes for CSVCQGGGTEAFF.

Note on this clone: Other nucleotide sequences in the sample specify the same CDR3. This sequence joins TRBV7-9 and TRBJ2-2, with 11 nucleotides matching TRBD2. The CDR3 totals 17 residues. Looked up from germline, CDR1 is SEHNR and CDR2 is FQNEAQ (reference sequence). Losses at the gene ends were 5 bases for V and 2 bases for J; bases not matched to a gene: 7. CDR3 loop: CASSRLAGGLNTGELFF. CDR3 sequence (DNA): TGTGCCAGCAGCCGGCTAGCGGGGGGCCTTAACACCGGGGAGCTGTTTTTT.

This chain connects TRBV7-3 to TRBJ1-1, with 8 bases lining up with TRBD1. CDR1 is SGHTA and CDR2 is FQGTGA in the germline V gene. V was pared by 4 bases and J by 7 bases, with 5 bases of the junction left unmatched. The CDR3 spans 13 residues. The CDR3 nucleotides read TGTGCCAGCAGCTCAGGGGGCCGGGGTGAAGCTTTCTTT. Its protein is CASSSGGRGEAFF.

J is TRBJ2-5 and V is TRBV19; 8 positions agree with TRBD1. CDR3 size: 18 residues. J was trimmed by 4 bases and V by 5 bases; bases with no gene match: 18. Germline V gene data show CDR1 as LNHDA and CDR2 as SQIVND (reference sequence). CDR3 sequence (DNA): TGTGCCAGTAGTTCTCCCAGGGCGGGCAGGGGGCCTCGAGAGACCCAGTACTTC. Its protein is CASSSPRAGRGPRETQYF.

This chain links TRBV2 with TRBJ2-3; possibly TRBD1 for D (6 bases). CDR3 length equals 16 residues. CDR1 SNHLY and CDR2 FYNNEI come from the germline V gene. V was clipped by 3 bases and J by 0 bases, with 13 bases between them. In DNA form, the CDR3 reads TGTGCCAGCAGTGACCTCACAGGGTCTAGCACAGATACGCAGTATTTT. It codes for CASSDLTGSSTDTQYF.

The CDR3 is CASSEGAPNTEAFF. The DNA of the CDR3 is TGTGCCAGCAGCGAGGGGGCGCCGAACACTGAAGCTTTCTTT. The gene calls are TRBV7-9 and TRBJ1-1; 7 nucleotides match TRBD1. After removal of 5 bases from V and 1 base from J, the junction contained 4 bases not matched to a gene. Germline CDR1 and CDR2: SEHNR and FQNEAQ (reference sequence). This CDR3 region has 14 residues. The whole variable domain, filled in from reference TRBV7-9 and TRBJ1-1, reads DTGVSQNPRHKITKRGQNVTFRCDPISEHNRLYWYRQTLGQGPEFLTYFQNEAQLEKSRLLSDRFSAERPKGSFSTLEIQRTEQGDSAMYLCASSEGAPNTEAFFGQGTRLTVV.

The V and J genes are TRBV15 and TRBJ1-2; 8 bases align to TRBD1. The CDR3 totals 15 residues. Germline V gene sequence: CDR1 LNHNV, CDR2 YYDKDF (reference sequence). The V and J ends lost 2 bases and 5 bases, in that order; junction bases with no gene match: 7. The CDR3 sequence: CATSRPGGVGYGYTF. The CDR3 coding sequence is TGTGCCACCAGCAGACCAGGGGGCGTAGGATATGGCTACACCTTC.

This clone showed up just once. This chain joins TRBV7-3 and TRBJ2-4; unclear D gene. Germline loops: CDR1 SGHTA, CDR2 FQGTGA. The CDR3 is 18 amino acids. The V end was cut by 0 bases, the J end by 3 bases, with 18 bases between. CDR3 DNA: TGTGCCAGCAGCTTAACACGCGACCAAGAGGAAGGCAAAAACATTCAGTACTTC. This translates into CASSLTRDQEEGKNIQYF.